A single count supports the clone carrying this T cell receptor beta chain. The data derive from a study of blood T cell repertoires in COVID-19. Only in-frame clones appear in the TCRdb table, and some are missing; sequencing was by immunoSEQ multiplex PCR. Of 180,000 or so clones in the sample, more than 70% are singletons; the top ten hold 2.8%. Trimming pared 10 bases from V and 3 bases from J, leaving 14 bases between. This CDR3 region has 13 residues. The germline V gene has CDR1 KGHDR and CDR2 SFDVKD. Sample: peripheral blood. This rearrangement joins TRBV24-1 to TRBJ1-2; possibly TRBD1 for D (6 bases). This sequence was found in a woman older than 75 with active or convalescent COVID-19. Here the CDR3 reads CATEPGAHYGYTF. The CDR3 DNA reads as TGTGCCACGGAGCCAGGGGCTCACTATGGCTACACCTTC.